This T cell receptor (beta chain) comes out of a study of shared clonotypes between healthy human individuals. This CDR3 contains 14 residues. Germline assignment: CDR1 SEHNR and CDR2 FQNEAQ (reference sequence). V gave up 3 bases and J gave up 5 bases, with 10 bases separating them. Study-level points and caveats: Researchers found naive subsets generally carried larger estimated richness than memory subsets.

Some clones are missing from TCRdb's copy, which holds only in-frame ones; the method was immunoSEQ multiplex PCR. This table has 2 million to 2.5 million clones, approximately 90% appearing once. A note on this clone: Its antigen is currently unknown. Other DNA sequences in the sample encode the same CDR3.

The V and J genes are TRBV7-9 and TRBJ1-4, with D possibly matching TRBD1 (5 bases). The TCR originated in a man aged 18 to 29 in good health. Some clones in this sample may be carry-over from other donors' samples. Sequenced material: naive CD4+ T cells from PBMCs. Documented subset: CD45RA+ positively selected. CDR3 nucleotide sequence: TGTGCCAGCAGCTTGGGGACGGGCAATGAAAAACTGTTTTTT. Encoded protein: CASSLGTGNEKLFF.